The 22 T cell receptor beta chains given below trace back to one sample, sequenced in a study of T cells in Graves' hyperthyroidism and ophthalmopathy. The TCR beta CDR3 regions underwent amplification using RNA transcripts as the source. Initially, a first-round RT-PCR of the TCR CDR3 employed the HTBI primer set. TCRdb used MiXCR to reprocess the multiplex PCR reads, holding one entry per CDR3 protein. Of 800,000 or so distinct CDR3 sequences listed, 35% to 45% were seen once; the top ten hold 7.5% to 9.5%. Sequenced material: blood. The receptors stem from a man aged 18 to 29 with Graves' hyperthyroidism.

With regard to this clonotype: A read error may be the cause here, since a much bigger clone is one base away. The chain employs TRBV4-1 and TRBJ2-7; D is unclear. Per germline, CDR1 MGHRA and CDR2 YSYEKL. The CDR3 runs 11 residues. The CDR3 here is CAGSQEGEQYF. CDR3 coding DNA: TGCGCCGGCAGCCAAGAAGGCGAGCAGTACTTC.

The DNA for the CDR3 is TGCAGTGCTAGGGGCAGGGTATATGGAAACACCATATATTTT. Its translation is CSARGRVYGNTIYF. The chain couples TRBV20-1 to TRBJ1-3; D is perhaps TRBD1 (5 bases). Trimming took off 3 bases at V and 3 bases at J, with 12 bases between the two ends. The CDR3 has 14 amino acids. CDR1 and CDR2 (germline): DFQATT, SNEGSKA (reference sequence).

V and J are TRBV19 and TRBJ2-6, with a possible D match to TRBD1 (6 bases). The V end lost 5 bases, the J end lost 2 bases, and 13 bases lay between the germline ends. CDR1 and CDR2 from the germline V gene are LNHDA and SQIVND (reference sequence). The CDR3 spans 16 residues. This chain's CDR3 is CASSLQGKAGANVLTF. The DNA for the CDR3 is TGTGCCAGTAGTTTACAGGGCAAGGCTGGGGCCAACGTCCTGACTTTC.

This rearrangement joins TRBV6-5 to TRBJ1-1; TRBD1 is a possible D gene (5 bases). The germline V gene encodes CDR1 MNHEY and CDR2 SVGAGI. CDR3 length equals 15 residues. Trimming took off 7 bases at V and 6 bases at J, with 21 bases between the two ends. CDR3: CASNLAGPRDPEAFF. The CDR3 nucleotides are TGTGCCAGCAATCTCGCCGGGCCAAGGGACCCTGAAGCTTTCTTT.

The V gene is TRBV20-1, the J gene TRBJ2-2; TRBD1 might be the D (6 bases). Germline CDR1 DFQATT, CDR2 SNEGSKA (reference sequence). The CDR3 has 14 amino acids. Trimming left V 2 bases short and J 12 bases short, with 19 bases between. Written as DNA, the CDR3 is TGCAGTGCTAGATCGGGACATAGCGCGGTGAAGCTGTTTTTT. Translation gives CSARSGHSAVKLFF.

This clonotype was seen only once. As the CDR3 is not closed by the conserved phenylalanine or tryptophan, this likely results from a read error. The V call is TRBV7-9, the J call TRBJ2-7, with D possibly being TRBD1 or TRBD2 (5 bases each). This CDR3 is built from 15 residues. The germline gives CDR1 SEHNR, CDR2 FQNEAQ (reference sequence). V lost 3 bases to trimming and J lost 3 bases, with 15 bases between them. CDR3 sequence reads: CASSFGTGNFYEQYY. DNA for the CDR3: TGTGCCAGCAGCTTTGGGACCGGGAACTTCTACGAGCAGTACTAC.

This clonotype was found a few times. V gene TRBV24-1 combines with J gene TRBJ2-1; D assignment may be TRBD1 or TRBD2 (5 bases each). This CDR3 contains 12 residues. V lost 1 base and J 9 bases, leaving 6 bases between the germline ends. Germline V gives CDR1 KGHDR, CDR2 SFDVKD. As DNA, the CDR3 is TGTGCCACCAGTGATTTTGGGACTGAGCAGTTCTTC. Amino acid sequence: CATSDFGTEQFF.

V usage is TRBV20-1 and J usage is TRBJ1-6; no reliable D call. Trimming took off 5 bases at V and 13 bases at J, with 3 bases between the two ends. This CDR3 is built from 8 residues. The V gene's germline CDR1 is DFQATT and CDR2 SNEGSKA (reference sequence). In DNA form, the CDR3 reads TGCAGTGCTTCTCCCCTCCACTTT. It encodes CSASPLHF.

To note about this clonotype: Sequence at one end of the junction differs from germline and may be a read error. V is TRBV19 and J is TRBJ1-1, with D unresolved. Germline V CDR1 and CDR2: LNHDA, SQIVND (reference sequence). There are 14 residues in the CDR3. CDR3 protein: CASGIGVTDTEAFF. DNA of the CDR3: TGTGCCAGTGGTATTGGGGTTACCGACACTGAGGCTTTCTTT.

The chain combines TRBV11-1 with TRBJ1-4; D possibly corresponds to TRBD1 (6 bases). CDR3 length: 13 residues. Trimming stripped 8 bases from V and 8 bases from J, with 15 bases between. In germline, CDR1 is SGHAT, CDR2 FQDESV (reference sequence). The CDR3 coding sequence is TGTGCCAGCTTACAGGGAAGAGAAGAAAAACTGTTTTTT. Translating it yields CASLQGREEKLFF.

This clonotype was detected only a few times. The chain uses TRBV7-9 and TRBJ1-5; D might be TRBD1 (6 bases). V was cut by 5 bases and J by 5 bases, with 16 bases left in between. Looked up from germline, CDR1 is SEHNR and CDR2 is FQNEAQ (reference sequence). The CDR3 covers 15 residues. In DNA, the CDR3 is TGTGCCAGCAGCCCCTCAGGGGAAGTATATCAGCCCCAGCATTTT. Its protein product is CASSPSGEVYQPQHF.

In the case of this clonotype: One end of the junction varies from germline; a read error may be responsible. J is TRBJ1-1 and V is TRBV5-1, with no clear D. Germline-derived CDR1 and CDR2 are SGHRS and YFSETQ. The CDR3 contains 13 residues. CDR3 DNA: TGTGCCGGCAGCGTCCAACCTCACACTGAAGCTTTCTTT. Encoded protein: CAGSVQPHTEAFF.

The V call is TRBV12-3 or TRBV12-4, the J call TRBJ1-2, with D possibly being TRBD1 (5 bases). Trimming removed 6 bases from V and 7 bases from J, with 15 bases in between. The CDR3 loop spans 13 amino acids. CDR3 loop: CASSGTWKGGYTF. The CDR3 nucleotides read TGTGCCAGCAGCGGGACCTGGAAAGGTGGCTACACCTTC.

This clonotype came up a few times. J is TRBJ1-6 and V is TRBV7-9, with a possible D match to TRBD1 (6 bases). CDR3 length equals 13 residues. Germline V gene data show CDR1 as SEHNR and CDR2 as FQNEAQ (reference sequence). Trimming took 1 base from V and 15 from J, leaving 13 bases between them. CDR3 sequence: CASSLEDSRHLHF. The CDR3 DNA follows: TGTGCCAGCAGCTTAGAGGACAGCCGCCACCTCCACTTT.

This clonotype was detected a few times. The V gene is TRBV5-1, the J gene TRBJ1-1; weak D call: TRBD1 (5 bases). This CDR3 region has 13 residues. V was trimmed by 6 bases and J by 4 bases, leaving 13 bases between them. CDR1 and CDR2 (germline): SGHRS, YFSETQ. CDR3 sequence reads: CASTTDKSTEAFF. CDR3 sequence (DNA): TGCGCCAGCACCACGGACAAATCCACTGAAGCTTTCTTT. Filled out from reference TRBV5-1 and TRBJ1-1, the complete variable domain reads KAGVTQTPRYLIKTRGQQVTLSCSPISGHRSVSWYQQTPGQGLQFLFEYFSETQRNKGNFPGRFSGRQFSNSRSEMNVSTLELGDSALYLCASTTDKSTEAFFGQGTRLTVV.

This clonotype has just a few counts. The chain has TRBV12-3 or TRBV12-4 and TRBJ1-3, with D possibly matching TRBD1 (5 bases). The CDR3 contains 15 residues. V was trimmed by 3 bases and J by 0 bases, leaving 9 bases between them. CDR3 loop: CASSLDNYSGNTIYF. The CDR3 coding sequence is TGTGCCAGCAGTTTGGACAATTACTCTGGAAACACCATATATTTT.

Comments on this clonotype: Just one base apart from a much larger clone, this may be a read error. This rearrangement joins TRBV6-1 to TRBJ2-5, with 7 bases matching TRBD2. Germline trimming cut 7 bases from V and 5 bases from J; bases unmatched to any gene: 7. The CDR3 is made up of 13 amino acids. From germline, CDR1 is MNHNS and CDR2 SASEGT. The CDR3 loop reads CASTRGGDETQYF. In nucleotides, the CDR3 is TGTGCCAGCACCCGGGGAGGGGACGAGACCCAGTACTTC.

This clonotype was observed a few times. The chain has TRBV12-3 or TRBV12-4 and TRBJ2-7; 11 bases map to TRBD1. The CDR3 has 14 residues. V lost 3 bases and J lost 6; bases outside the gene matches: 4. The CDR3 loop reads CASSFGQGAFEQYF. The CDR3 bases are TGTGCCAGCAGTTTTGGACAGGGGGCATTCGAGCAGTACTTC.

The chain links TRBV6-5 to TRBJ1-1, with D possibly being TRBD1 (5 bases). Between the trimmed V and J ends, which lost 2 bases and 8 bases, there was a span of 9 bases. CDR1 and CDR2 (germline): MNHEY, SVGAGI. The CDR3 is 12 amino acids. DNA for the CDR3: TGTGCCAGCAGTTACACAGCAGGGGAAGCTTTCTTT. As protein: CASSYTAGEAFF.

The chain carries TRBV6-5 and TRBJ2-2; 8 positions match TRBD1. The CDR3 loop spans 15 amino acids. After removal of 6 bases from V and 0 bases from J, the junction contained 3 bases not matched to a gene. Germline-derived CDR1 and CDR2 are MNHEY and SVGAGI. The CDR3 reads CASRSDRANTGELFF. The CDR3 nucleotides are TGTGCCAGCAGATCGGACAGGGCGAACACCGGGGAGCTGTTTTTT.

This clonotype was counted at least ten times. CDR3 nucleotides: TGTGCCAGCAGCGTAGGGGGGGACTCCTACGAGCAGTACTTC. It codes for CASSVGGDSYEQYF. The rearrangement uses TRBV9 and TRBJ2-7; weak D call: TRBD2 (6 bases). Germline-derived CDR1 and CDR2 are SGDLS and YYNGEE. The V end was cut by 0 bases, the J end by 0 bases, with 7 bases between. CDR3 length: 14 amino acids.

Only a few counts were recorded for this clonotype. The chain recombines TRBV6-6 with TRBJ2-7; no clear D gene. The CDR3 extends over 14 amino acids. In germline, CDR1 is MNHNY, CDR2 SVGAGI (reference sequence). Trimming pared 2 bases from V and 3 bases from J, leaving 11 bases between. The CDR3 nucleotides read TGTGCCAGCAGTTACCGGCCAGCCTACTACGAGCAGTACTTC. It translates to CASSYRPAYYEQYF.